The subject of this entry is one T cell receptor (beta chain). This sample stems from a study of HIV-infected children after antiretroviral therapy interruption. Study summary: Most children had recorded EBV and CMV exposure. Samples from the continuous-treatment group were taken at weeks 0, 48 and 150.

RNA-based 3' RACE libraries used unique molecular identifiers. TCRdb independently ran MiXCR on the 3' RACE reads; one entry per CDR3 protein. In the table there are 70,000 to 90,000 distinct CDR3 sequences, roughly 6.4% of which are singletons. Documented treatment: PENTA 11 planned treatment interruption arm or continuous ART arm. The receptor's source is a pool of human donors with HIV. Specimen: CD45RA+ CD4+ T cells from PBMCs, pooled from several time points, collected from a donor given antiretroviral therapy, either interrupted or continuous. The subset: naive CD4+ CD45RA+ CD45RO- T cells.

The chain's CDR3 is CSVALSSGGGLTDTQYF. For the CDR3, the DNA is TGCAGCGTTGCTTTGTCTAGCGGGGGCGGTTTAACAGATACGCAGTATTTT. The chain has TRBV29-1 and TRBJ2-3, with TRBD2 matching 10 bases. The trim removed 4 bases at V and 3 bases at J, leaving 13 bases unmatched. Germline CDR1 reads SQVTM; CDR2 reads ANQGSEA. The CDR3 has 17 residues.